The rows below give T cell receptor beta chains drawn from one sample of a study of cytomegalovirus exposure and HLA in healthy donors. Assay: immunoSEQ multiplex PCR; the TCRdb copy retains only in-frame clones and omits some. The sample lists around 150,000 clones, roughly 88% occurring once. Source material: PBMCs. These receptor sequences come from a woman between 18 and 30 years old in good health and CMV-seronegative. Each CDR3 is given with its conserved first and last residue. The D gene is left open where the match is weak.

j_gene | d_gene | v_gene | CDR3aa | CDR3nt
TRBJ1-3 | NA | TRBV7-6 | CASSPMSGNSGNTIYF | TGTGCCAGCAGCCCCATGAGCGGCAACTCTGGAAACACCATATATTTT
TRBJ2-2 | TRBD1 | TRBV5-6 | CASSLATGVTGELFF | TGTGCCAGCAGCTTGGCTACAGGGGTGACCGGGGAGCTGTTTTTT
TRBJ2-7 | TRBD1 | TRBV5-4 | CASSQVGTGNYEQYF | TGCGCCAGCAGCCAAGTCGGGACAGGGAATTACGAGCAGTACTTC
TRBJ2-3 | NA | TRBV6-5 | CASSYGRGRGTDTQYF | TGTGCCAGCAGTTACGGCAGGGGTCGTGGCACAGATACGCAGTATTTT
TRBJ1-2 | NA | TRBV19 | CASSIDRHYGYTF | TGTGCCAGTAGTATAGACAGGCACTATGGCTACACCTTC
TRBJ2-7 | NA | TRBV7-9 | CASSLVGGPYEQYF | TGTGCCAGCAGCTTAGTCGGGGGTCCCTACGAGCAGTACTTC
TRBJ2-7 | TRBD1 | TRBV30 | CAWRSKTGTDYEQYF | TGTGCCTGGAGATCCAAGACCGGGACAGACTACGAGCAGTACTTC
TRBJ1-2 | NA | TRBV7-9 | CASSPGLF | TGTGCCAGCAGCCCTGGGCTCTTC
TRBJ1-4 | NA | TRBV28 | CASNPWGGVEKLFF | TGTGCCAGCAACCCCTGGGGGGGCGTCGAAAAACTGTTTTTT
TRBJ1-2 | TRBD1 | TRBV15 | CATSILRGIGYTF | TGTGCCACCAGCATTCTCAGGGGGATCGGCTACACCTTC
TRBJ2-7 | NA | TRBV28 | CASSVNYEQYF | TGTGCCAGCAGCGTTAACTACGAGCAGTACTTC
TRBJ2-7 | TRBD2 | TRBV6-5 | CASSAGAGGYEQYF | TGTGCCAGCAGTGCAGGAGCGGGGGGGTACGAGCAGTACTTC
TRBJ2-7 | NA | TRBV2 | CASKRTGLYEQYF | TGTGCCAGCAAGAGGACTGGGCTCTACGAGCAGTACTTC
TRBJ1-1 | NA | TRBV5-1 | CASSLDRNEAFF | TGCGCCAGCAGCTTGGACAGGAATGAAGCTTTCTTT
TRBJ2-7 | NA | TRBV6-6 | CASSYQGPNSYEQYF | TGTGCCAGCAGCTATCAGGGTCCCAACTCCTACGAGCAGTACTTC
TRBJ2-3 | NA | TRBV2 | CASSLVAITDTQYF | TGTGCCAGCAGTCTAGTGGCTATCACAGATACGCAGTATTTT
TRBJ1-5 | NA | TRBV5-6 | CASSLGGPLGVGNQPQHF | TGTGCCAGCAGCTTAGGGGGACCCCTAGGCGTTGGCAATCAGCCCCAGCATTTT
TRBJ2-7 | TRBD1 | TRBV7-7 | CASSLDGTGAYEQYF | TGTGCTAGCAGCTTGGACGGGACAGGGGCCTACGAGCAGTACTTC
TRBJ1-5 | NA | TRBV5-1 | CASSLAGMDQPQHF | TGCGCCAGCAGCTTGGCGGGTATGGATCAGCCCCAGCATTTT
TRBJ2-1 | NA | TRBV5-6 | CASSIPGTRSYNEQFF | TGTGCCAGCAGCATACCCGGGACAAGATCCTACAATGAGCAGTTCTTC
TRBJ2-7 | NA | TRBV5-4 | CASSYSGAYEQYF | TGTGCCAGCAGCTATTCGGGGGCCTACGAGCAGTACTTC
TRBJ2-5 | NA | TRBV14 | CASSQDGLGGTKGTQYF | TGTGCCAGCAGCCAAGATGGTTTGGGAGGCACGAAAGGGACCCAGTACTTC
TRBJ1-3 | TRBD1 | TRBV2 | CASSEFQGDRNTIYF | TGTGCCAGCAGTGAATTTCAGGGGGATAGAAACACCATATATTTT
TRBJ1-1 | NA | TRBV5-1 | CASRHTGPNTEAFF | TGCGCCAGCAGGCACACAGGGCCAAACACTGAAGCTTTCTTT
TRBJ2-3 | TRBD2 | TRBV27 | CASSVIRGGGDTQYF | TGTGCCAGCAGCGTCATACGGGGGGGAGGCGATACGCAGTATTTT
TRBJ1-4 | TRBD1 | TRBV29-1 | CSVRRGLSEKLFF | TGCAGCGTTCGCAGGGGGCTGAGTGAAAAACTGTTTTTT
TRBJ2-3 | TRBD1 | TRBV2 | CASSNRQGSTDTQYF | TGTGCCAGCAGTAACCGACAGGGTAGCACAGATACGCAGTATTTT
TRBJ2-3 | TRBD2 | TRBV19 | CASSITGGNTDTQYF | TGTGCCAGTAGTATCACGGGGGGGAACACAGATACGCAGTATTTT
TRBJ2-5 | TRBD1 | TRBV6-1 | CASSELMLRTGGLETQYF | TGTGCCAGCAGTGAACTGATGTTGAGGACAGGGGGCTTGGAGACCCAGTACTTC